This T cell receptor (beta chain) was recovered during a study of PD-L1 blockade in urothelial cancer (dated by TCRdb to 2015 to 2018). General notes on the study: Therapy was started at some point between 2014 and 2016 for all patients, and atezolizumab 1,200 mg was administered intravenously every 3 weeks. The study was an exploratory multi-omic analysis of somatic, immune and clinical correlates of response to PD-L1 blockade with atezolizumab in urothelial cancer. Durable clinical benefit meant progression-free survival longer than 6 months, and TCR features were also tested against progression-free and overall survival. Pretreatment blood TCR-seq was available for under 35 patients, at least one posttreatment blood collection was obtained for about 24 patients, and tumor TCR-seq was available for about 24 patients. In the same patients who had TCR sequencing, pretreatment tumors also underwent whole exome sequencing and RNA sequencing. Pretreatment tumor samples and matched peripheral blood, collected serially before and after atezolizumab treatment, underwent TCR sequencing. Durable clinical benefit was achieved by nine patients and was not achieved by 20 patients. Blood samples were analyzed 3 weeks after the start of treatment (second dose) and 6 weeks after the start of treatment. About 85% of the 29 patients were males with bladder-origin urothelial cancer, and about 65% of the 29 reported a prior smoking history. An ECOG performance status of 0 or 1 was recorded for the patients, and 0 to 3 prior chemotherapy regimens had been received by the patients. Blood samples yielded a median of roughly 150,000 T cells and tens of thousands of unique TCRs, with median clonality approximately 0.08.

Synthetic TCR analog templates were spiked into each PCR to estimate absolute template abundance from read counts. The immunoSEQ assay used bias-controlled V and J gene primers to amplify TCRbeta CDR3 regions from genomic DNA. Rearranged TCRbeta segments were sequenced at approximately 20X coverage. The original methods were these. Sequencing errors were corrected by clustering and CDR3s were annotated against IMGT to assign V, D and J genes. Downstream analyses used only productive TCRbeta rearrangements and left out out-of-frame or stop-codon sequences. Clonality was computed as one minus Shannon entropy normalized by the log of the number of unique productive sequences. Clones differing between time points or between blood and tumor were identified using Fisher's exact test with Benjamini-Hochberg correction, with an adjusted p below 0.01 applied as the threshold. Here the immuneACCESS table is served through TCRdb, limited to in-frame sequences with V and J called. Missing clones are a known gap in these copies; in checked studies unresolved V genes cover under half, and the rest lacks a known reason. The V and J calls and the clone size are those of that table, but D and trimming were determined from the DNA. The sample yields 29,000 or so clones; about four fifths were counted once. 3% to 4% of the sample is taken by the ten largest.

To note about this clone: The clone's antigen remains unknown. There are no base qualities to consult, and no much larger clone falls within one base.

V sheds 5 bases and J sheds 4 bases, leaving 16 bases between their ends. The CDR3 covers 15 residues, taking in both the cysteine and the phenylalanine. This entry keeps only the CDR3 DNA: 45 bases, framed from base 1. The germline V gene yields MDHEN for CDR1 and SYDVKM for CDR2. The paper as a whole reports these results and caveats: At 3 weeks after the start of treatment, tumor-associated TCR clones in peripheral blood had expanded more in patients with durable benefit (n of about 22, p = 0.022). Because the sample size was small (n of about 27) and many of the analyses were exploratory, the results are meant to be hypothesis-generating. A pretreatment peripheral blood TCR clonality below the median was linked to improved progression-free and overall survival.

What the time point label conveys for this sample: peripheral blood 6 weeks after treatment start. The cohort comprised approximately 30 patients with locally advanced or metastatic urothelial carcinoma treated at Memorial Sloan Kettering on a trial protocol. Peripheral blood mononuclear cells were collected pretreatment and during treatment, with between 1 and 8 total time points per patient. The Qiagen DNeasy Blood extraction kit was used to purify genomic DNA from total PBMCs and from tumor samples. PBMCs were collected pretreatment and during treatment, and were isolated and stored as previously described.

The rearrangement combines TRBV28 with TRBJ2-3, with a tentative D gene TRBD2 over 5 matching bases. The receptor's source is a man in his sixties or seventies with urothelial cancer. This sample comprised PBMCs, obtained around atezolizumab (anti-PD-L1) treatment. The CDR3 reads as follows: CASSQRGSSADTQYF. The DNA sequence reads TGTGCCAGCAGTCAAAGAGGGAGCAGCGCAGATACGCAGTATTTT.